This T cell receptor beta chain was identified during a study of blood T cells in healthy people across ages. Study-level information: The template switching approach captured approximately one barcoded beta molecule for every two T cells. Study conclusions and caveats: TCR beta diversity was tightly associated with the proportion of naive T cells.

Germline CDR1 is MNHEY and CDR2 is SMNVEV (reference sequence). Deletions cut 6 bases from V and 8 bases from J, with 11 bases between. The CDR3 is 12 residues long. It was with a sample-barcoded 5' primer and a J-beta primer mix that a second PCR of roughly 7 to 12 cycles was run. TCRdb used MiXCR to reprocess the 5' RACE reads, holding one entry per CDR3 protein. The table has roughly 800,000 distinct CDR3 sequences, roughly 64% seen once. About this clonotype itself: Its target is unknown.

The V and J genes are TRBV27 and TRBJ2-1; D not resolved. Sequenced sample: blood. This TCR was recovered from a man aged 30-40 years in good health. The CDR3 loop reads CASRSLGYEQFF. The CDR3 region has the DNA TGTGCCAGCAGGAGCCTAGGATATGAGCAGTTCTTC.